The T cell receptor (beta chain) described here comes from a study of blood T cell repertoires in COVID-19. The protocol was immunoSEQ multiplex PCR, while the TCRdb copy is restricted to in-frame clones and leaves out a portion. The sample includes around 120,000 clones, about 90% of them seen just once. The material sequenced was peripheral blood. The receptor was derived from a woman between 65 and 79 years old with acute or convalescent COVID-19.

CDR3 DNA sequence: TGTGCCAGCTCACCCTTCTCAGGGGGCGAAGAGCCCCAGCATTTT. It is translated as CASSPFSGGEEPQHF. The V and J genes are TRBV18 and TRBJ1-5, with 8 bases identical to TRBD1. There are 15 residues in the CDR3. Germline trimming cut 3 bases from V and 8 bases from J; bases unmatched to any gene: 9. Germline V gene data show CDR1 as KGHSH and CDR2 as LQKENI.